Detailed here is one T cell receptor beta chain. This receptor's antigen is unknown. Base-call qualities are not available, and no considerably larger clone is one nucleotide away. Donors were healthy HIV-negative adults with no recently reported acute infections or vaccinations. Only Caucasian adults living in Nashville, Tennessee, USA were represented among the donors. CD4+ T cells were enriched by magnetic negative selection, after which naive cells were positively selected on CD45RA and the negative fraction was taken as the memory subset. Blood was obtained by leukapheresis, after which PBMCs were separated by Ficoll-Histopaque density gradient centrifugation and cryopreserved in liquid nitrogen vapor phase. Analytical flow cytometry was used to check the purity and quantity of each magnetically sorted T cell population. From each sorted fraction, genomic DNA was isolated and quantified by UV absorbance on a Nanodrop 2000c.

Using the deep immunoSEQ assay, multiplex PCR amplified TCR CDR3 regions from genomic DNA. For each cell subset, the extracted genomic DNA was distributed evenly across all wells of several immunoSEQ 96-well plates, and each plate served as one replicate. For sorted subsets, around 200 ng genomic DNA, equal to some 28,000 T cell genomes, was loaded into each replicate PCR. The purified libraries were quantified using a Qubit 3.0 fluorometer, sized with a Bioanalyzer 2100, and then quantified again using the KAPA Library Quantification kit. Every immunoSEQ 96-well plate was sequenced on a dedicated single-read 150-cycle Illumina NextSeq 550 flow cell. Per the source publication's procedure: The immunoSEQ output contained only junctional sequences without quality scores, so filtering could not match that applied to full-length reads. To assign V/J genes and CDR3, sequences were annotated against IMGT germline references using PyIR, a Python wrapper for IgBLAST v1.9. Reads were filtered out if the reads had weak V/J assignments (E-value above 1e-6), no CDR3, stop codons, out-of-frame junctions, or ambiguous translated residues. V3J clonotypes were defined as sequences sharing an identical inferred V gene, J gene, and CDR3 amino acid sequence. Percentage overlap between repertoires was computed as shared unique clonotypes divided by the size of the smaller repertoire. Richness of each repertoire was evaluated using RTK rarefaction, the Chao1 estimator, and Recon v2.1 estimates of unobserved clonotypes. Generation probabilities for all TCRbeta clonotypes obtained by the gDNA method from four donors were computed using OLGA. TCRdb limited this immuneACCESS table to in-frame rearrangements with V and J called. A share of clones is missing; checked studies link under half to unresolved V genes, and the rest is unexplained. Clone size and the V and J calls come from that table; the DNA yielded D and trimming. Across this sample there are about 1.1 million clones, with approximately 80% seen only once. Almost 0.9% of the sample belongs to the ten largest clones.

The data are from a study of shared clonotypes between healthy human individuals (dated by TCRdb to about 2020). About the study as a whole: A couple of women and three men aged 18 to 49 years were included in the cohort. For each donor, CD4 naive and CD4 memory were each given three plates, CD8 naive was given two plates, and CD8 memory was given one plate. To increase sequencing depth and limit assay-specific biases, TCR repertoire library preparation and sequencing were carried out by different laboratories using diverse techniques. Each donor's leukapheresis produced roughly between about 0.85 and 10 billion PBMCs. To estimate repertoire size and how much clonotypes are shared between individuals, the study performed deep sequencing of blood TCR repertoires from a few healthy adults. Broader findings and caveats from the paper: Because the study included a small number of donors, the genetic and exposure-history diversity represented was limited. Incomplete sequencing was indicated by rarefaction of sorted-subset datasets, despite the large sequencing depth. Compared with non-shared clonotypes, the clonotypes found in all four sorted-subset donors had higher generation probabilities. Naive subsets generally had larger estimated clonotype richness than memory subsets. Sampling was restricted to blood, and TCR repertoires in tissues likely differ from the TCR repertoires found in blood. Pairwise subsampling led to the expectation that sequencing depth would affect the degree of clonotype sharing among donors. About 4.5% of naive CD4, around 3.5% of naive CD8, 2.3% of memory CD4, and about 0.4% of memory CD8 clonotypes were shared across a few donors.

Via the germline V gene (reference sequence), CDR1 is MNHNY and CDR2 SVGAGI. V is cut by 6 bases and J by 5 bases, and the space between the germline ends is 5 bases. The CDR3 holds 12 amino acids from the cysteine to the phenylalanine. Only the CDR3 DNA stays, 36 bases, in frame from base 1. The V gene is TRBV6-6 and the J gene is TRBJ1-6; no confident D gene assignment can be made. The sequencing input was memory CD4+ T cells from PBMCs. Per the publication, the cell subset or site label means: CD45RA-negative fraction. The sequence came from a man aged 18 to 29 in good health. Some clones in this sample may be carry-over from other donors' samples. The nucleotide sequence reads as follows: TGTGCCAGCAGCCCTAATAATTCACCCCTCCACTTT. This translates into CASSPNNSPLHF.